Reported below is one TCR beta chain. One end of the junction fails to match germline, which may point to a read error. A few pembrolizumab responders had their TCRs sequenced. The data are from a study of PD-1 blockade in mismatch repair-deficient tumors. Background on the study: All were previously treated, progressing patients with some twelve mismatch repair-deficient cancer types.

Sequenced by immunoSEQ multiplex PCR; TCRdb stores in-frame clones only, minus some. The sample holds 65,000 to 80,000 clones, around 73% seen once. Germline V CDR1 and CDR2: SGHKS, YYEKEE (reference sequence). This CDR3 has 12 amino acids. V and J are TRBV5-5 and TRBJ2-1; D uncertain. The starting material was peripheral blood, obtained 2 weeks after starting pembrolizumab. The receptor's source is an adult with mismatch repair-deficient cancer. CDR3 bases: TGTGCCAGCAGCTCCTCCAACAATGAGCAGTTCTTC. This codes for CASSSSNNEQFF.